The TCR beta chain under discussion was sequenced for a study of cytomegalovirus exposure and HLA in healthy donors. The study's findings and limits: HLA restriction was apparent for most CMV-associated TCR beta chains in a later analysis. It was taken for granted in presence/absence analyses that sequencing depth across donors was roughly uniform.

Use of 60 Vbeta and 13 Jbeta primers characterized the PCR. The repertoire was sequenced with immunoSEQ multiplex PCR; TCRdb's copy has only in-frame clones and lacks some. The data contain 200,000 to 250,000 clones, about 85% of them singletons. Concerning this clone itself: Its target is unknown.

With 0 bases clipped from V and 4 bases from J, the junction kept 1 base outside the gene matches. The CDR3 contains 16 residues. Germline V gene lookup returns CDR1 LNHNV and CDR2 YYDKDF (reference sequence). The rearrangement joins TRBV15 to TRBJ2-2; 11 bases align to TRBD1. This sequence originates from a human donor in good health. Sequences were obtained from PBMCs. CDR3 sequence reads: CATSRDGTGGTGELFF. The CDR3 DNA reads as TGTGCCACCAGCAGAGATGGGACAGGGGGCACCGGGGAGCTGTTTTTT.